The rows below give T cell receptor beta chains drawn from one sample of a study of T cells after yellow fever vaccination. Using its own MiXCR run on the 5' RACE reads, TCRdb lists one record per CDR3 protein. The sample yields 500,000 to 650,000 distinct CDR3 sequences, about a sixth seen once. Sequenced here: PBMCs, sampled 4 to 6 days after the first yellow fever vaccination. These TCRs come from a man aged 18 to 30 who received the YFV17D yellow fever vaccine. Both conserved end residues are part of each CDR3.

cdr3_aa: CASSPELGLETQYF
j_call: TRBJ2-5
v_call: TRBV7-2

cdr3_aa: CASSFGRGIQETQYF
j_call: TRBJ2-5
v_call: TRBV7-2

cdr3_aa: CASSLGIGQESPLHF
j_call: TRBJ1-6
v_call: TRBV5-4

cdr3_aa: CASSVTGRTDTQYF
j_call: TRBJ2-3
v_call: TRBV9

cdr3_aa: CASSFRRSHGETQYF
j_call: TRBJ2-5
v_call: TRBV7-2

cdr3_aa: CATSARRGNEQFF
j_call: TRBJ2-1
v_call: TRBV24-1

cdr3_aa: CSARPRTVPRAKNIQYF
j_call: TRBJ2-4
v_call: TRBV20-1

cdr3_aa: CASSQVQGVYEQYF
j_call: TRBJ2-7
v_call: TRBV4-3

cdr3_aa: CASTPGLVTDTQYF
j_call: TRBJ2-3
v_call: TRBV12-3/TRBV12-4

cdr3_aa: CSARTLRGPFTNIQYF
j_call: TRBJ2-4
v_call: TRBV20-1

cdr3_aa: CTSSFDRELFF
j_call: TRBJ2-1
v_call: TRBV5-1

cdr3_aa: CATSDPPGTDLYSEQFF
j_call: TRBJ2-1
v_call: TRBV24-1

cdr3_aa: CASSSPPGQGVSEQFF
j_call: TRBJ2-1
v_call: TRBV4-3

cdr3_aa: CASSPEGWGDTEAFF
j_call: TRBJ1-1
v_call: TRBV4-2

cdr3_aa: CSSSALPSGGFYNEQFF
j_call: TRBJ2-1
v_call: TRBV21-1

cdr3_aa: CASRHRVGYTF
j_call: TRBJ1-2
v_call: TRBV6-2/TRBV6-3

cdr3_aa: CASSLAGGPVDTQYF
j_call: TRBJ2-3
v_call: TRBV7-2

cdr3_aa: CASSLGFTNSPLHF
j_call: TRBJ1-6
v_call: TRBV12-3/TRBV12-4

cdr3_aa: CASGSIDEGDNTQYF
j_call: TRBJ2-3
v_call: TRBV7-2

cdr3_aa: CASSVGQGIYGYTF
j_call: TRBJ1-2
v_call: TRBV9

cdr3_aa: CASTTTANTGELFF
j_call: TRBJ2-2
v_call: TRBV12-3/TRBV12-4

cdr3_aa: CASSLGQGAAGELFF
j_call: TRBJ2-2
v_call: TRBV12-3/TRBV12-4

cdr3_aa: CASSDSLGRNEQFF
j_call: TRBJ2-1
v_call: TRBV6-4

cdr3_aa: CASSFGQGTTQYF
j_call: TRBJ2-3
v_call: TRBV7-9

cdr3_aa: CASSQHTAGTGGNTEAFF
j_call: TRBJ1-1
v_call: TRBV4-3

cdr3_aa: CASRADRGLYYGYTF
j_call: TRBJ1-2
v_call: TRBV12-3/TRBV12-4

cdr3_aa: CAWRYGTGGTEAFF
j_call: TRBJ1-1
v_call: TRBV30

cdr3_aa: CASSGGGYSYNEQFF
j_call: TRBJ2-1
v_call: TRBV7-3

cdr3_aa: CVSSQGRTDNEQFF
j_call: TRBJ2-1
v_call: TRBV4-1

cdr3_aa: CASGRFAGGGAQETQYF
j_call: TRBJ2-5
v_call: TRBV6-1

cdr3_aa: CASSLVSDQPQHF
j_call: TRBJ1-5
v_call: TRBV27

cdr3_aa: CASSTTGTGGLQFF
j_call: TRBJ2-1
v_call: TRBV9

cdr3_aa: CASSSTDRYNEQFF
j_call: TRBJ2-1
v_call: TRBV7-8

cdr3_aa: CASSLAGGRTDTQYF
j_call: TRBJ2-3
v_call: TRBV12-3/TRBV12-4

cdr3_aa: CASSFRAGPSYNEQFF
j_call: TRBJ2-1
v_call: TRBV7-2

cdr3_aa: CASSSGLAEETQYF
j_call: TRBJ2-5
v_call: TRBV7-2

cdr3_aa: CASGRTGGNTIYF
j_call: TRBJ1-3
v_call: TRBV5-6

cdr3_aa: CASSHATGREEQFF
j_call: TRBJ2-1
v_call: TRBV4-1

cdr3_aa: CSARDAGGNSPLHF
j_call: TRBJ1-6
v_call: TRBV20-1

cdr3_aa: CSARGYSKQETQYF
j_call: TRBJ2-5
v_call: TRBV20-1

cdr3_aa: CASSQSGSNEQFF
j_call: TRBJ2-1
v_call: TRBV4-3

cdr3_aa: CASSPVEAYEQYF
j_call: TRBJ2-7
v_call: TRBV5-6

cdr3_aa: CASSQGTGVLPYEQYF
j_call: TRBJ2-7
v_call: TRBV3-1

cdr3_aa: CASSQEKTSGGAFSDTQYF
j_call: TRBJ2-3
v_call: TRBV3-1

cdr3_aa: CASSLGQLEQFF
j_call: TRBJ2-1
v_call: TRBV5-1

cdr3_aa: CATSRDPSPDEQYF
j_call: TRBJ2-7
v_call: TRBV15

cdr3_aa: CASSPEKGSVPLNEQFF
j_call: TRBJ2-1
v_call: TRBV7-9

cdr3_aa: CASSLVTGVFGNTIYF
j_call: TRBJ1-3
v_call: TRBV7-9

cdr3_aa: CASSSSPDSPGYTF
j_call: TRBJ1-2
v_call: TRBV5-5

cdr3_aa: CASSIDLEAGEAFF
j_call: TRBJ1-1
v_call: TRBV19

cdr3_aa: CASSQSPGQGAKSPLHF
j_call: TRBJ1-6
v_call: TRBV4-1

cdr3_aa: CASSLGPDNEQFF
j_call: TRBJ2-1
v_call: TRBV7-3

cdr3_aa: CASSPSGGGHNEQFF
j_call: TRBJ2-1
v_call: TRBV19